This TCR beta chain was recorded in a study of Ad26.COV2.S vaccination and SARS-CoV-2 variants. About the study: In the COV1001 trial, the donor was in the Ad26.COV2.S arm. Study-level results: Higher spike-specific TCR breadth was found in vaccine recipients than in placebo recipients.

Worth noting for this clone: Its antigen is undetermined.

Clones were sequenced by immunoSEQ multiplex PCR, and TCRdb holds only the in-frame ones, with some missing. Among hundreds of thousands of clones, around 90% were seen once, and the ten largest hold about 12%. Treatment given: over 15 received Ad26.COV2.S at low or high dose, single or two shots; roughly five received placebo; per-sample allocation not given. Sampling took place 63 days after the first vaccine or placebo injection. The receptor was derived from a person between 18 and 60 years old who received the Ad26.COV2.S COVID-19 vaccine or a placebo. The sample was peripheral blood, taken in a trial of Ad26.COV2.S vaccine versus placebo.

The CDR3 loop reads CASSYSWSLSYEQYF. DNA of the CDR3: TGTGCCAGCAGTTACTCATGGAGTCTTTCCTACGAGCAGTACTTC. This chain connects TRBV6-5 to TRBJ2-7, with unresolved D. This CDR3 has 15 residues. CDR1 is MNHEY, CDR2 SVGAGI, per germline. V was pared by 0 bases and J by 1 base, with 10 bases between.